This T cell receptor (beta chain) was documented in a study of blood T cell repertoires in COVID-19. The wider study: The analysed material was cDNA or gDNA that came from T cells, B-cell-depleted T cells, or PBMCs.

As originally analysed: It was from reference gene primer amplification that nucleated cell counts were estimated. The table came from immunoSEQ multiplex PCR; TCRdb's copy has only in-frame clones and leaves some out. V and J calls plus clone size are reproduced from that table; the DNA served to infer D and trimming. The sample holds under 110,000 clones, 70% to 80% seen once. Seattle patients were enrolled while actively infected and followed longitudinally. Germline assignment: CDR1 SGHRS and CDR2 YFSETQ. V lost 0 bases and J lost 2; bases outside the gene matches: 13. The CDR3 contains 18 residues. This clone was observed a single time.

The chain carries TRBV5-1 and TRBJ1-2; 7 positions match TRBD1. The sequence derives from a man at least 80 years old with COVID-19, enrolled during active disease. Sequencing input: peripheral blood. CDR3 amino acids: CASSLATGFLGPNYGYTF. The CDR3 DNA reads as TGCGCCAGCAGCTTGGCGACAGGGTTTCTGGGACCGAACTATGGCTACACCTTC.